A single sample is the source of the 27 T cell receptor beta chains below, sequenced in a study of blood T cell repertoires in COVID-19. Assay used: immunoSEQ multiplex PCR; TCRdb lists only in-frame clones, some missing. Of about 270,000 clones listed, about nine tenths were seen once; the top ten hold about an eighth. What was sequenced was peripheral blood. The origin of the receptors is a woman in her twenties or thirties with COVID-19, enrolled during active disease.

The V and J genes are TRBV19 and TRBJ2-2, with 10 nucleotides matching TRBD1. Germline V gives CDR1 LNHDA, CDR2 SQIVND (reference sequence). The CDR3 runs to 14 residues. Unmatched junction bases numbered 2, after V lost 4 bases and J lost 6 bases. The CDR3 here is CASSTTGGPGELFF. DNA for the CDR3: TGTGCCAGTAGTACGACAGGGGGCCCCGGGGAGCTGTTTTTT.

The V and J genes are TRBV6-5 and TRBJ1-3, with D tentatively TRBD1 (6 bases). Germline V lookup: CDR1 MNHEY, CDR2 SVGAGI. With 8 bases removed from V and 10 bases from J, the gap between germline ends came to 21 bases. The CDR3 has 14 residues. The DNA of the CDR3 is TGTGCCAGCCCTGCCGGACAGCTGGAAAGGACCATATATTTT. This encodes CASPAGQLERTIYF.

The CDR3 DNA sequence: TGTGCCAGCAGCGTAGTAGACACAGATACGCAGTATTTT. Protein product: CASSVVDTDTQYF. The V call is TRBV9, the J call TRBJ2-3; D gene uncertain. Trimming stripped 0 bases from V and 2 bases from J, with 4 bases between. The CDR3 is 13 residues long. CDR1 is SGDLS, CDR2 YYNGEE, per germline.

V usage is TRBV6-5 and J usage is TRBJ2-3, with TRBD1 matching 8 bases. Losses at the gene ends were 5 bases for V and 2 bases for J; bases not matched to a gene: 3. The germline CDR1 and CDR2 sequences are MNHEY and SVGAGI. The CDR3 extends over 14 amino acids. The CDR3 reads CASSLTGATDTQYF. The CDR3 bases are TGTGCCAGCAGTCTGACAGGGGCCACAGATACGCAGTATTTT.

The chain is built from TRBV4-1 and TRBJ2-7, with D possibly being TRBD2 (7 bases). CDR1 is MGHRA and CDR2 is YSYEKL in the germline V gene. The CDR3 has 16 residues. V was trimmed by 0 bases and J by 0 bases, leaving 12 bases between them. In DNA, the CDR3 is TGCGCCAGCAGCCAAGATGCGGGGGCGTCCTCCTACGAGCAGTACTTC. Translating it yields CASSQDAGASSYEQYF.

This rearrangement joins TRBV25-1 to TRBJ2-4; 10 nucleotides agree with TRBD1. This CDR3 has 16 residues. Germline values: CDR1 MGHDK, CDR2 SYGVNS. V was pared by 2 bases and J by 3 bases, with 4 bases of the junction left unmatched. CDR3 coding DNA: TGTGCCAGCAGTGAAGAGAGGACAGGGGGCAAAAACATTCAGTACTTC. It translates to CASSEERTGGKNIQYF.

The V call is TRBV5-1, the J call TRBJ2-1; possibly TRBD1 for D (6 bases). CDR1 and CDR2 (germline): SGHRS, YFSETQ. The CDR3 covers 15 residues. V was shortened by 3 bases and J by 4 bases, with 14 bases between the two germline ends. CDR3 amino acids: CASSSLRGPYNEQFF. The CDR3 DNA reads as TGCGCCAGCAGCTCTCTCAGGGGACCGTACAATGAGCAGTTCTTC.

The CDR3 DNA reads as TGTGCCAGCAGCCTTGACCAGGGGGAAAAACTGTTTTTT. Translating it yields CASSLDQGEKLFF. The rearrangement links TRBV28 to TRBJ1-4; perhaps TRBD1 as D (6 bases). Trimming shortened V by 6 bases and J by 8 bases, and 13 bases separated the two germline ends. Germline V lookup: CDR1 MDHEN, CDR2 SYDVKM. The CDR3 consists of 13 residues.

V usage is TRBV6-5 and J usage is TRBJ2-7; D gene uncertain. The CDR3 covers 13 residues. Germline CDR1 and CDR2: MNHEY and SVGAGI. V was pared by 5 bases and J by 1 base, with 9 bases between. The CDR3 reads CASSTLPSYEQYF. In DNA form, the CDR3 reads TGTGCCAGCAGTACATTACCATCCTACGAGCAGTACTTC.

The chain links TRBV4-1 to TRBJ1-5; 8 bases are shared with TRBD1. CDR3 length equals 15 residues. The germline V gene has CDR1 MGHRA and CDR2 YSYEKL. V trimming: 0 bases; J trimming: 8 bases; junction bases outside the gene matches: 6. The CDR3 region has the DNA TGCGCCAGCAGCCAAGATGGACAGGGTAGGGAGCCCCAGCATTTT. Translated, it gives CASSQDGQGREPQHF.

The chain is built from TRBV6-4 and TRBJ1-1; no clear D. The CDR3 contains 13 residues. Trimming took off 5 bases at V and 1 base at J, with 8 bases between the two ends. Per the germline V gene, CDR1 is MRHNA and CDR2 is SNTAGT. CDR3: CASSSDRNTEAFF. The CDR3 bases are TGTGCCAGCAGTAGCGATCGGAACACTGAAGCTTTCTTT.

V usage is TRBV5-1 and J usage is TRBJ2-3; TRBD2 is a possible D gene (6 bases). CDR1 and CDR2 from the germline V gene are SGHRS and YFSETQ. Trimming pared 3 bases from V and 0 bases from J, leaving 17 bases between. This CDR3 is 17 amino acids long. In DNA form, the CDR3 reads TGCGCCAGCAGCTCCCGTGGGGACTCATCTAGCACAGATACGCAGTATTTT. Translated, it gives CASSSRGDSSSTDTQYF. Together with reference TRBV5-1 and TRBJ2-3, the CDR3 gives the full variable domain: KAGVTQTPRYLIKTRGQQVTLSCSPISGHRSVSWYQQTPGQGLQFLFEYFSETQRNKGNFPGRFSGRQFSNSRSEMNVSTLELGDSALYLCASSSRGDSSSTDTQYFGPGTRLTVL.

The V call is TRBV11-3, the J call TRBJ2-1; 14 bases align to TRBD2. The CDR3 spans 15 residues. The germline V gene encodes CDR1 SGHNT and CDR2 YENEEA. V was pared by 3 bases and J by 5 bases, with 0 bases of the junction left unmatched. The DNA for the CDR3 is TGTGCCAGCAGCTTGGGACTAGCGGGGGACAATGAGCAGTTCTTC. Amino acid sequence: CASSLGLAGDNEQFF.

The chain employs TRBV2 and TRBJ2-7; possible D gene TRBD2, 7 bases. Trimming took off 3 bases at V and 5 bases at J, with 14 bases between the two ends. The CDR3 has 14 amino acids. Germline V gene lookup returns CDR1 SNHLY and CDR2 FYNNEI. The CDR3: CASSDGGARDEQYF. The CDR3 DNA is TGTGCCAGCAGTGATGGGGGGGCCCGTGACGAGCAGTACTTC.

V is TRBV15 and J is TRBJ1-6, with 9 bases that match TRBD1. The V segment lost 5 bases and the J segment 7 bases; nucleotides outside the gene matches: 6. Germline CDR1 reads LNHNV; CDR2 reads YYDKDF (reference sequence). The CDR3 extends over 15 amino acids. CDR3 sequence reads: CATSPRQGGNSPLHF. The DNA of the CDR3 is TGTGCCACCAGCCCGCGACAGGGGGGGAATTCACCCCTCCACTTT.

This rearrangement joins TRBV19 to TRBJ1-6; D gene unclear. This CDR3 has 14 amino acids. The germline gives CDR1 LNHDA, CDR2 SQIVND (reference sequence). V dropped 3 bases and J dropped 6 bases, with 9 bases sitting between them. CDR3 region: CASSMPSFNSPLHF. The CDR3 bases are TGTGCCAGTAGTATGCCGAGTTTTAATTCACCCCTCCACTTT.

V usage is TRBV2 and J usage is TRBJ1-2; 9 positions match TRBD1. The CDR3 is 13 residues long. CDR1 and CDR2 from the germline V gene are SNHLY and FYNNEI. V shed 10 bases, J shed 3 bases, and the junction held 6 bases outside the gene matches. CDR3 loop: CATQGTGYYGYTF. CDR3 coding DNA: TGTGCCACTCAAGGGACAGGGTACTATGGCTACACCTTC. Together with reference TRBV2 and TRBJ1-2, the CDR3 gives the full variable domain: EPEVTQTPSHQVTQMGQEVILRCVPISNHLYFYWYRQILGQKVEFLVSFYNNEISEKSEIFDDQFSVERPDGSNFTLKIRSTKLEDSAMYFCATQGTGYYGYTFGSGTRLTVV.

This CDR3 reads CASSSRDRTGDEQYF. The CDR3 DNA reads as TGTGCCAGCAGTTCCCGGGACAGGACGGGAGACGAGCAGTACTTC. V and J are TRBV27 and TRBJ2-7; 8 nucleotides agree with TRBD1. J was trimmed by 5 bases and V by 4 bases; bases with no gene match: 10. Germline V gene data show CDR1 as MNHEY and CDR2 as SMNVEV (reference sequence). This CDR3 region has 15 residues.

The chain links TRBV21-1 to TRBJ2-1; the table's D call, TRBD2, was not checked against the DNA. TRBV21-1 is annotated as a pseudogene. The CDR3 loop spans 16 amino acids. CDR3 nucleotides: TGTGCCAGCAGCAACCGATCCCAAGCACGGGAGAATGAGCAGTTCTTC. Protein sequence: CASSNRSQARENEQFF.

The genes are TRBV5-1 and TRBJ2-7, with D hard to call. CDR3 length equals 14 residues. V was cut by 2 bases and J by 3 bases, with 12 bases left in between. CDR1 SGHRS and CDR2 YFSETQ come from the germline V gene. CDR3 sequence reads: CASSFDGLSYEQYF. In nucleotides, the CDR3 is TGCGCCAGCAGCTTTGACGGGTTGAGCTACGAGCAGTACTTC. Variable domain in full (rest from reference TRBV5-1 and TRBJ2-7): KAGVTQTPRYLIKTRGQQVTLSCSPISGHRSVSWYQQTPGQGLQFLFEYFSETQRNKGNFPGRFSGRQFSNSRSEMNVSTLELGDSALYLCASSFDGLSYEQYFGPGTRLTVT.

The J gene is TRBJ1-2, the V gene TRBV9, with 7 bases aligning to TRBD1. Trimming at V came to 3 bases and at J to 11 bases, leaving 16 bases not matched to a gene. This CDR3 is 15 amino acids long. Germline CDR1 and CDR2: SGDLS and YYNGEE. CDR3 sequence: CASSATRTGALGYTF. The CDR3 DNA follows: TGTGCCAGCAGCGCAACCAGGACAGGAGCGCTGGGGTACACCTTC.

The rearrangement joins TRBV12-3 or TRBV12-4 to TRBJ2-5, with 8 nucleotides matching TRBD2. The J segment lost 1 base and the V segment lost 6 bases, leaving 1 base of the junction unmatched. The CDR3 extends over 13 amino acids. DNA of the CDR3: TGTGCCAGCAGGCGGGGGGTCCAAGAGACCCAGTACTTC. Encoded protein: CASRRGVQETQYF.

The chain has TRBV4-1 and TRBJ2-7, with TRBD1 matching over 7 bases. This CDR3 has 15 amino acids. The V segment lost 3 bases and the J segment 2 bases; nucleotides outside the gene matches: 7. The germline CDR1 and CDR2 sequences are MGHRA and YSYEKL. The CDR3 nucleotides read TGCGCCAGCAGCCATGAGGACAGGACGACCTACGAGCAGTACTTC. This translates into CASSHEDRTTYEQYF.

The V gene is TRBV7-4, the J gene TRBJ2-1; TRBD2 might be the D (7 bases). The CDR3 loop spans 17 amino acids. The V gene lost 4 bases and the J gene lost 14 bases, with 30 bases spanning the gap. The germline CDR1 and CDR2 sequences are SGHVT and SQSDAQ. The CDR3 sequence: CASSSHPPRRGPPWKFF. The CDR3, as DNA: TGTGCCAGCAGCTCCCACCCCCCGAGGCGGGGGCCCCCCTGGAAGTTCTTC.

CDR3 region: CASSATGIPEKLFF. The CDR3 DNA reads TGTGCCAGCAGCGCGACAGGGATTCCCGAAAAACTGTTTTTT. The rearrangement uses TRBV7-9 and TRBJ1-4; 7 bases are a match to TRBD1. The CDR3 loop spans 14 amino acids. Germline V gene sequence: CDR1 SEHNR, CDR2 FQNEAQ (reference sequence). The ends lost 5 bases at V and 8 bases at J; junction bases unmatched: 8. The variable domain in full, completed from reference TRBV7-9 and TRBJ1-4, reads DTGVSQNPRHKITKRGQNVTFRCDPISEHNRLYWYRQTLGQGPEFLTYFQNEAQLEKSRLLSDRFSAERPKGSFSTLEIQRTEQGDSAMYLCASSATGIPEKLFFGSGTQLSVL.

The chain carries TRBV27 and TRBJ2-5, with 9 positions matching TRBD1. This CDR3 spans 14 amino acids. CDR1 MNHEY and CDR2 SMNVEV come from the germline V gene (reference sequence). The ends lost 5 bases at V and 3 bases at J; junction bases unmatched: 4. The CDR3 here is CASSLGQGKETQYF. CDR3 DNA sequence: TGTGCCAGCAGTCTCGGACAGGGGAAAGAGACCCAGTACTTC.

This sequence joins TRBV5-1 and TRBJ2-1, with TRBD2 matching 13 bases. The CDR3 has 15 amino acids. CDR1 and CDR2 from the germline V gene are SGHRS and YFSETQ. The V segment lost 5 bases and the J segment 5 bases; nucleotides outside the gene matches: 4. CDR3 sequence (DNA): TGCGCCAGCAGGGGCGGACTAGCGGGGGACAATGAGCAGTTCTTC. Translated: CASRGGLAGDNEQFF.